The clone carrying this TCR beta chain was seen a few times. Germline lookup yields CDR1 MGHRA and CDR2 YSYEKL. This CDR3 is 13 amino acids long. Trimming removed 2 bases from V and 4 bases from J, with 8 bases in between. TCRdb fed the RT-PCR reads into MiXCR, producing one record per CDR3 protein. The repertoire holds more than 850,000 distinct CDR3 sequences, with roughly 18% as singletons. The data were taken from a study of patients and donors after allogeneic stem cell transplantation. The chain combines TRBV4-1 with TRBJ1-1; D call uncertain. This sequence was found in a human donor who was either an allogeneic HSCT recipient or a stem cell or donor lymphocyte infusion donor (not recorded which). It is not recorded whose cells these are; they may come from a transplant donor. Sequenced sample: blood, either unsorted or a sorted T cell fraction (not recorded which). CDR3 in amino acids: CASSQQEVTEAFF. The CDR3 DNA reads TGCGCCAGCAGCCAACAAGAGGTCACTGAAGCTTTCTTT.